Following are 32 T cell receptor beta chains from one sample sequenced in a study of blood T cell repertoires in COVID-19. Method: immunoSEQ multiplex PCR; TCRdb's copy keeps in-frame clones and lacks some. The table shows about 140,000 clones, with around 84% occurring only once. The material sequenced was peripheral blood. All receptors come from a woman aged 55 to 70 with acute or convalescent COVID-19.

This chain uses TRBV15 with TRBJ1-5; D gene uncertain. Germline values: CDR1 LNHNV, CDR2 YYDKDF (reference sequence). Deletions cut 0 bases from V and 7 bases from J, with 4 bases between. CDR3 size: 12 residues. CDR3 coding DNA: TGTGCCACCAGCAGAGACCGGCAGCCCCAGCATTTT. It codes for CATSRDRQPQHF. The full variable domain, rest sourced from reference TRBV15 and TRBJ1-5, is DAMVIQNPRYQVTQFGKPVTLSCSQTLNHNVMYWYQQKSSQAPKLLFHYYDKDFNNEADTPDNFQSRRPNTSFCFLDIRSPGLGDTAMYLCATSRDRQPQHFGDGTRLSIL.

CDR3 DNA sequence: TGTGCCAGTAGGGGACAGGGGAAAACTGAAGCTTTCTTT. This translates into CASRGQGKTEAFF. The V gene is TRBV19, the J gene TRBJ1-1, with 10 bases identical to TRBD1. V trimming: 6 bases; J trimming: 5 bases; junction bases outside the gene matches: 3. The CDR3 runs to 13 residues. CDR1 and CDR2 from the germline V gene are LNHDA and SQIVND (reference sequence).

V gene TRBV27 combines with J gene TRBJ2-6, with D possibly being TRBD1 (5 bases). This CDR3 is built from 15 residues. Deletions cut 0 bases from V and 7 bases from J, with 10 bases between. The V gene's germline CDR1 is MNHEY and CDR2 SMNVEV (reference sequence). CDR3 sequence: CASSLSPGFANVLTF. Here the CDR3 DNA reads TGTGCCAGCAGTTTATCGCCAGGGTTTGCCAACGTCCTGACTTTC.

The chain is built from TRBV28 and TRBJ2-7; 11 bases agree with TRBD2. Trimming took 8 bases from V and 1 from J; bases not matched to a gene: 13. The CDR3 loop spans 17 amino acids. The germline V gene has CDR1 MDHEN and CDR2 SYDVKM. The DNA for the CDR3 is TGTGCCAGCCAATCTAGGACTAGCGGGTACCGGTCCTACGAGCAGTACTTC. Translated: CASQSRTSGYRSYEQYF. Combining the CDR3 with reference TRBV28 and TRBJ2-7 gives the whole variable domain DVKVTQSSRYLVKRTGEKVFLECVQDMDHENMFWYRQDPGLGLRLIYFSYDVKMKEKGDIPEGYSVSREKKERFSLILESASTNQTSMYLCASQSRTSGYRSYEQYFGPGTRLTVT.

The chain combines TRBV6-1 with TRBJ2-1; 7 bases line up with TRBD2. V was clipped by 8 bases and J by 7 bases; unmatched bases: 17. CDR1 and CDR2 (germline): MNHNS, SASEGT. This CDR3 contains 16 residues. For the CDR3, the DNA is TGTGCCAGCCGTGTAGGGGCGCGGGGGAGCTCGAATGAGCAGTTCTTC. It specifies CASRVGARGSSNEQFF.

The chain is built from TRBV6-5 and TRBJ1-6, with TRBD1 as a possible D gene (6 bases). This CDR3 spans 16 amino acids. The V gene lost 4 bases and the J gene lost 6 bases, with 16 bases spanning the gap. CDR1 is MNHEY, CDR2 SVGAGI, per germline. The DNA for the CDR3 is TGTGCCAGCAGTTTGAACAGGGAACGGGGTAATTCACCCCTCCACTTT. Amino acids: CASSLNRERGNSPLHF.

CDR3 bases: TGCAGCGTTGTAGGGGCCACTAACTATGGCTACACCTTC. Its translation is CSVVGATNYGYTF. V gene TRBV29-1 combines with J gene TRBJ1-2, with TRBD1 as a possible D gene (5 bases). The CDR3 loop spans 13 amino acids. V dropped 4 bases and J dropped 0 bases, with 9 bases sitting between them. Germline-derived CDR1 and CDR2 are SQVTM and ANQGSEA.

V usage is TRBV6-5 and J usage is TRBJ2-2; the D is unclear. Trimming took 0 bases from V and 0 from J, leaving 8 bases between them. CDR1 is MNHEY and CDR2 is SVGAGI in the germline V gene. This CDR3 region has 16 residues. The CDR3 reads CASSYSSVTNTGELFF. The DNA for the CDR3 is TGTGCCAGCAGTTACTCGTCCGTTACGAACACCGGGGAGCTGTTTTTT.

The genes are TRBV18 and TRBJ2-7, with TRBD1 matching 9 bases. The germline gives CDR1 KGHSH, CDR2 LQKENI. Trimming cost V 3 bases and J 5 bases; bases outside gene matches: 8. The CDR3 consists of 15 residues. CDR3: CASSPGTGKADEQYF. CDR3 coding DNA: TGTGCCAGCTCACCTGGGACAGGGAAAGCGGACGAGCAGTACTTC.

V usage is TRBV5-1 and J usage is TRBJ1-6; 8 bases match TRBD1. The CDR3 runs 16 residues. Trimming cost V 0 bases and J 9 bases; bases outside gene matches: 8. Germline CDR1 SGHRS, CDR2 YFSETQ. CDR3 sequence (DNA): TGCGCCAGCAGCTTGGGCCCCGGGACAGGAGGTTCACCCCTCCACTTT. Its translation is CASSLGPGTGGSPLHF.

Written as DNA, the CDR3 is TGTGCCAGCAGTCCCCAGGGTTACGAGCAGTACTTC. Encoded protein: CASSPQGYEQYF. The genes are TRBV27 and TRBJ2-7, with a possible D match to TRBD1 (5 bases). The CDR3 consists of 12 residues. The ends were cut back, 5 bases at V and 4 bases at J, with 9 bases in the middle. Germline lookup yields CDR1 MNHEY and CDR2 SMNVEV (reference sequence).

CDR3: CASYRGETEAFF. In nucleotides, the CDR3 is TGTGCCAGTTACAGGGGAGAAACTGAAGCTTTCTTT. The chain carries TRBV6-5 and TRBJ1-1, with 7 bases fitting TRBD1. The CDR3 loop spans 12 amino acids. The V segment lost 9 bases and the J segment 5 bases; nucleotides outside the gene matches: 6. The germline gives CDR1 MNHEY, CDR2 SVGAGI.

This clone was counted a few times. The chain uses TRBV28 and TRBJ2-7; 10 bases align to TRBD1. Unmatched junction bases numbered 5, after V lost 3 bases and J lost 3 bases. Germline loops: CDR1 MDHEN, CDR2 SYDVKM. The CDR3 extends over 15 amino acids. This CDR3 is CASSFVGTGDYEQYF. In DNA, the CDR3 is TGTGCCAGCAGTTTTGTGGGGACAGGGGACTACGAGCAGTACTTC.

This clone was observed a single time. The chain joins TRBV18 to TRBJ2-6; D might be TRBD1 (5 bases). The CDR3 totals 16 residues. The ends were cut back, 8 bases at V and 0 bases at J, with 14 bases in the middle. Germline V gene data show CDR1 as KGHSH and CDR2 as LQKENI. In nucleotides, the CDR3 is TGTGCCAGCCCACGTGCAGGGATCTCTGGGGCCAACGTCCTGACTTTC. Amino acids: CASPRAGISGANVLTF.

About this clone: The junction departs from germline at one end; a sequencing error may be responsible. The genes are TRBV5-8 and TRBJ1-2, with D possibly TRBD1 on 6 matching bases. Germline CDR1 reads SGHTS; CDR2 reads YDEGEE. This CDR3 is 15 amino acids long. The CDR3 bases are TGTGCCAGCAGTTTGGGACACTCAACCAACTATGGCTACACCTTC. This encodes CASSLGHSTNYGYTF.

This CDR3 reads CASSVEGGQGGETQYF. The CDR3 region has the DNA TGTGCCAGCAGCGTAGAGGGAGGACAGGGGGGAGAGACCCAGTACTTC. This chain connects TRBV9 to TRBJ2-5; 10 nucleotides match TRBD1. This CDR3 has 16 residues. CDR1 and CDR2 (germline): SGDLS, YYNGEE. V was pared by 0 bases and J by 4 bases, with 6 bases of the junction left unmatched. Full variable domain (remainder filled in from reference TRBV9 and TRBJ2-5): DSGVTQTPKHLITATGQRVTLRCSPRSGDLSVYWYQQSLDQGLQFLIQYYNGEERAKGNILERFSAQQFPDLHSELNLSSLELGDSALYFCASSVEGGQGGETQYFGPGTRLLVL.

The chain couples TRBV18 to TRBJ1-3, with D possibly matching TRBD1 (5 bases). V gave up 3 bases and J gave up 0 bases, with 15 bases separating them. The CDR3 is made up of 17 amino acids. CDR1 is KGHSH and CDR2 is LQKENI in the germline V gene. DNA of the CDR3: TGTGCCAGCTCACCTTCGAGGGACTTGAGCTCTGGAAACACCATATATTTT. Its translation is CASSPSRDLSSGNTIYF.

This clone was detected a few times. The J gene is TRBJ2-2, the V gene TRBV11-3, with TRBD1 matching 8 bases. The CDR3 covers 15 residues. Germline assignment: CDR1 SGHNT and CDR2 YENEEA. V dropped 10 bases and J dropped 1; count of bases not matched to a gene: 8. The CDR3 DNA reads as TGTGCCACCTCAGACAGGGGCTTGAACACCGGGGAGCTGTTTTTT. This encodes CATSDRGLNTGELFF.

This sequence joins TRBV4-1 and TRBJ1-2; TRBD1 aligns across 8 bases. There are 16 residues in the CDR3. Trimming took 0 bases from V and 2 from J; bases not matched to a gene: 5. Looked up from germline, CDR1 is MGHRA and CDR2 is YSYEKL. This CDR3 reads CASSQEGQGANYGYTF. The CDR3 DNA sequence: TGCGCCAGCAGCCAAGAGGGGCAGGGGGCGAACTATGGCTACACCTTC.

The chain employs TRBV5-1 and TRBJ1-2; 8 bases fit TRBD1. The ends lost 3 bases at V and 9 bases at J; junction bases unmatched: 7. Germline V gene lookup returns CDR1 SGHRS and CDR2 YFSETQ. There are 13 residues in the CDR3. The CDR3 DNA is TGCGCCAGCAGCTGGGGGACAGGTCTAAGCTACACCTTC. It specifies CASSWGTGLSYTF.

The chain joins TRBV28 to TRBJ1-5, with unresolved D. The CDR3 is 12 residues long. Trimming stripped 8 bases from V and 6 bases from J, with 11 bases between. Germline CDR1 and CDR2: MDHEN and SYDVKM. This CDR3 reads CASYSSGQPQHF. In DNA form, the CDR3 reads TGTGCCAGCTATAGCTCTGGTCAGCCCCAGCATTTT.

The chain links TRBV5-1 to TRBJ2-5; 8 bases fit TRBD2. The CDR3 covers 16 residues. Germline CDR1 reads SGHRS; CDR2 reads YFSETQ. Unmatched junction bases numbered 8, after V lost 4 bases and J lost 0 bases. For the CDR3, the DNA is TGCGCCAGCAGCGGTTCTGTAGCGGGGTACCAAGAGACCCAGTACTTC. It yields the protein CASSGSVAGYQETQYF.

The rearrangement uses TRBV13 and TRBJ2-7, with a possible D match to TRBD1 (5 bases). Germline V gene sequence: CDR1 PRHDT, CDR2 FYEKMQ (reference sequence). This CDR3 region has 13 residues. V gave up 10 bases and J gave up 2 bases, with 15 bases separating them. CDR3 nucleotide sequence: TGTGCCACCGCGATAGGGGCCACCTACGAGCAGTACTTC. Its protein product is CATAIGATYEQYF.

The rearrangement uses TRBV27 and TRBJ1-6; possibly TRBD1 for D (5 bases). The CDR3 covers 15 residues. V dropped 3 bases and J dropped 6 bases, with 12 bases sitting between them. Germline values: CDR1 MNHEY, CDR2 SMNVEV (reference sequence). In DNA, the CDR3 is TGTGCCAGCAGTTTTTACGCCAGGGTTAATTCACCCCTCCACTTT. This encodes CASSFYARVNSPLHF.

This rearrangement joins TRBV28 to TRBJ2-1, with D maybe TRBD2 (5 bases). Germline CDR1 is MDHEN and CDR2 is SYDVKM. Between the trimmed V and J ends, which lost 6 bases and 4 bases, there was a span of 10 bases. CDR3 length equals 13 residues. CDR3 coding DNA: TGTGCCAGCAGCCTCGAGGGATACAATGAGCAGTTCTTC. It codes for CASSLEGYNEQFF.

The V gene is TRBV24-1, the J gene TRBJ1-5; 8 bases are shared with TRBD1. Unmatched junction bases numbered 0, after V lost 3 bases and J lost 0 bases. The germline V gene has CDR1 KGHDR and CDR2 SFDVKD. The CDR3 spans 15 residues. The CDR3 spells CATSDDRGSNQPQHF. CDR3 bases: TGTGCCACCAGTGATGACAGGGGTAGCAATCAGCCCCAGCATTTT.

The rearrangement links TRBV7-9 to TRBJ2-5; TRBD1 matches 8 bases. V trimming: 2 bases; J trimming: 3 bases; junction bases outside the gene matches: 8. This CDR3 spans 16 amino acids. Germline CDR1 reads SEHNR; CDR2 reads FQNEAQ (reference sequence). The CDR3, as DNA: TGTGCCAGCAGCTTACCTCGGACAGGGTTTAAAGAGACCCAGTACTTC. This codes for CASSLPRTGFKETQYF.

The J gene is TRBJ2-4, the V gene TRBV4-2; 7 nucleotides match TRBD1. Trimming took 1 base from V and 13 from J; bases not matched to a gene: 4. Germline V CDR1 and CDR2: LGHNA, YNFKEQ. This CDR3 has 12 amino acids. CDR3 bases: TGTGCCAGCAGCCAAGCTCCGGACAGGCAGTACTTC. It codes for CASSQAPDRQYF.

The genes are TRBV7-2 and TRBJ2-7, with 10 bases identical to TRBD2. This CDR3 is 19 amino acids long. CDR1 and CDR2 (germline): SGHTA, FQGNSA. After removal of 4 bases from V and 3 bases from J, the junction contained 18 bases not matched to a gene. The CDR3 DNA reads TGTGCCAGCAGCTCCACCACGAGGAGCGGGGGGGCCAACATCTACGAGCAGTACTTC. Translation: CASSSTTRSGGANIYEQYF.

This clone came up a few times. The genes are TRBV4-1 and TRBJ1-5; D remains ambiguous. The CDR3 contains 16 residues. Germline values: CDR1 MGHRA, CDR2 YSYEKL. Trimming took off 0 bases at V and 3 bases at J, with 12 bases between the two ends. The CDR3 loop is CASSQDPRLINQPQHF. The DNA of the CDR3 is TGCGCCAGCAGCCAAGATCCCCGACTGATCAATCAGCCCCAGCATTTT.

This rearrangement joins TRBV28 to TRBJ2-1, with TRBD2 matching 8 bases. The CDR3 covers 17 residues. With 2 bases clipped from V and 7 bases from J, the junction kept 13 bases outside the gene matches. Per germline, CDR1 MDHEN and CDR2 SYDVKM. For the CDR3, the DNA is TGTGCCAGCAGTTTAATCGGTTTACGGGGGGGCCAGAATGAGCAGTTCTTC. Translated: CASSLIGLRGGQNEQFF.

This clone appeared once. The CDR3 DNA reads as TGCGCCAGCAGCTCTGGACAGGGGAGGTGGAATTCACCCCTCCACTTT. It translates to CASSSGQGRWNSPLHF. This rearrangement joins TRBV5-1 to TRBJ1-6, with 9 bases matching TRBD1. The CDR3 loop spans 16 amino acids. With V trimmed by 3 bases and J by 7 bases, 8 bases remained unmatched. CDR1 is SGHRS and CDR2 is YFSETQ in the germline V gene.